This T cell receptor (beta chain) came from a study of cytomegalovirus exposure and HLA in healthy donors (dated 2017 in TCRdb). Some background on the complete study: According to an earlier analysis of several hundred of the donors, about 179 million T cells yielded 90 million to 130 million unique TCR beta sequences and about 300 Gb of sequence data. The study profiled the T cell repertoires of around 700 subjects by immunosequencing and related them to cytomegalovirus serostatus. The number of typed donors differed by locus: about 620-640 for A, B, C, DRB1 and DQB1; about 520 for DQA1; 606 for DPA1; and 400 to 480 for DPB1. A later analysis re-examined previously published TCR beta repertoires from roughly 720 donors and added high-resolution HLA genotyping to investigate patterns of TCR occurrence. In the later analysis, no new phenotypic data were used to find candidate immune exposures; instead, reliance was placed on TCR beta sequences and their occurrence across donors. Along with the approximately 620-subject first cohort, a separate validation cohort of about 110 different subjects was used. Genome-wide SNP genotypes for about 55% of the roughly 670 donors were used in a later genetic analysis, which treated that subset as a discovery cohort. To decide whether each TCR beta V gene segment behaved as functional or pseudogenic, an earlier analysis of approximately 590 of the donors relied on high-throughput TCR beta sequencing. To predict cytomegalovirus infection status, the study combined high-throughput TCR immunosequencing, statistical association of individual TCRs with disease status, and machine learning. An early release that covered roughly 600 HLA-typed donors contained approximately 300 gigabases of sequencing data and about 84 million unique TCR sequences. Donor age, sex, ethnicity and CMV serostatus were compiled together with the repertoire data. Class I and class II HLA loci were covered by the typing at four-digit resolution. Of the roughly 400 genotyped donors, over 80% were placed in the genetic ancestry cluster associated with self-reported Caucasian donors. Because of strong linkage in the cohort, five DR-DQ haplotypes were treated as single units for association and clustering. Among about 390 genotyped donors of the cohort, an average of about 240,000 unique TCR beta nucleotide sequences were sequenced per donor, approximately 20% of them non-productive. The aim of the study was to test whether cataloging public T cell receptors could identify signatures of past pathogen exposure. Every discovery cohort repertoire had been produced on one sequencing platform. General conclusions and limits of the study: Three of the identified cytomegalovirus-associated TCR beta chains were confirmed in vitro to be specific for cytomegalovirus antigens. According to a later analysis, TCR association rates differed among HLA loci, with DRB1 alleles showing the most associated TCRs and HLA-C alleles showing the fewest. In a later analysis, HLA-associated TCR beta chains were found to be more clonally expanded and to have lower generation probabilities than equally common non-associated chains. Immune exposure information for the cohort was limited to CMV serostatus. Sequencing depth was assumed to be roughly uniform across donors in the presence/absence analyses, though that assumption may not hold. HLA typing was unavailable for some donors at each locus, so association tests used only the typed subset. According to a later analysis, parvovirus B19, influenza, CMV and Epstein-Barr virus appeared linked to several top co-occurrence clusters. A further reported finding was that TCR beta sequences accurately predicted the HLA-A and HLA-B alleles for most subjects in the first cohort. Some 16 rarely observed V segments, including chromosome 9 orphons, were excluded from the earlier analysis of several hundred of the donors because counts were too low. An earlier analysis of around 600 of the donors showed that most TCR beta V segments appeared in productive rearrangements either about 87% or about 30% of the time, which broadly matched IMGT annotations. The classifier was reported to diagnose cytomegalovirus status with high specificity and sensitivity in both the original cohort and the validation cohort. Most CMV-associated TCR beta chains appeared to be HLA-restricted in a later analysis, and the HLA associations seemed to be driven largely by CMV exposure. Correlated functional status among segregating V segments might reflect linkage disequilibrium, but an unknown experimental factor could not be ruled out. At a false discovery rate of 0.05, a later analysis linked 16,951 TCR beta sequences to specific HLA alleles. When HLA alleles, especially DR and DQ, strongly co-occurred, attributing TCR associations to individual alleles was difficult. In a later genetic analysis, a missense DCLRE1C variant was associated with V-gene and J-gene trimming of TCR beta chains, and the association was replicated in an independent cohort. A cluster of highly shared sequence variants was judged likely to be a technical artifact of the sequencing pipeline. Because the 87-base-pair reads could not distinguish some IMGT-functional V segments, including TRBV6-2 and TRBV6-3, those segments were excluded. A total of 150 or so TCR beta chains were listed by the study as associated with cytomegalovirus. The authors suggested that the approach could potentially be generalized to other disease states and immunological phenotypes. This cohort had only TCR beta chains sequenced, and the lack of alpha or paired-chain data limited which features could be detected. A later genetic analysis reported fewer N-insertions in productive TCRs among donors in an Asian-associated ancestry cluster than the roughly 650-donor mean. While some public TCRs were present in many individuals, most TCR sequences turned up only very rarely across donors.

The receptor library was made with the immunoSEQ multiplex PCR assay. A mixture of 60 forward primers for TCR Vbeta segments and 13 reverse primers for TCR Jbeta segments was used in the multiplex PCR. The CDR3 region of rearranged TCR beta genes was amplified from genomic DNA with a multiplex PCR assay. The amplified TCR beta libraries were sequenced on the Illumina HiSeq System as 87-base-pair reads. Processing in the source paper ran as follows. A later analysis tallied some 79 million unique TCR beta chains across the roughly 610 repertoires, and approximately 12 million of those chains were shared by two or more donors. To remove PCR and sequencing errors, raw reads were error-corrected and collapsed into unique sequences using a nearest-neighbor algorithm that merged closely related sequences. To assign V, D and J gene segments, CDR3 sequences were aligned to IMGT reference sequences. For a sequence to be retained, a match of at least six nucleotides to both a V gene segment and a J gene segment was required. Rearrangements were called productive when the CDR3 lacked stop codons and stayed in frame with V and J; all others were non-productive. CDR3 was defined according to IMGT convention as the region running from the second conserved V-encoded cysteine to the conserved J-encoded phenylalanine. Sequences without an unambiguous match to a single V gene segment were excluded from the earlier analysis of several hundred of the donors. In an earlier analysis of several hundred of the donors, V segments were called functional above 56.7% productive rearrangements and were called segregating when the between-donor standard deviation exceeded 5%. A statistical classification framework was built to diagnose cytomegalovirus status from the catalog of TCR beta chain sequences. A later analysis assigned V and J genes by comparing TCR nucleotide sequences with IMGT/GENE-DB human TR gene sequences. A later analysis assigned CDR3 sequences and most-parsimonious VDJ recombination scenarios with the TCRdist pipeline. A later analysis defined each TCR beta chain by its CDR3 amino acid sequence plus V-gene family, and excluded reads lacking a unique V-gene family. A later analysis removed 500 to 650 highly shared, low-generation-probability nucleotide sequences to deal with suspected cross-contamination and a sequencing artifact. For each public chain, a later analysis derived a clonal expansion index from normalized ranks of inferred template counts within each repertoire. A later analysis computed generation probabilities with a VDJ recombination model fitted to out-of-frame rearrangements, and checked the results against IGoR. In a later analysis, hypergeometric tests were used to score TCR-TCR, TCR-HLA and TCR-CMV co-occurrence, with a repertoire-size bias correction applied to TCR pairs. A later analysis estimated false discovery rates by permuting HLA or CMV assignments 20 times. A later analysis grouped co-occurring TCRs with DBSCAN, adding TCRdist sequence similarity when clustering within HLA-allele-positive subsets. Co-occurrence clustering excluded repertoires with fewer than 30,000 or more than 120,000 public chains, plus five with anomalous nucleotide sharing. Drawn from immuneACCESS, this table holds only the in-frame rearrangements with V and J called that TCRdb kept. Clones are partly lost; checked studies trace under half to an unresolved V gene and leave the rest unexplained. The V and J calls and the clone size are those of that table, but D and trimming were determined from the DNA. This sample is represented by approximately 77,000 clones; 60% to 80% of them were singletons. Roughly 7.1% of the sample lies in the top ten.

V is cut by 2 bases and J by 1 base, and the space between the germline ends is 9 bases. The CDR3 covers 14 residues, taking in both the cysteine and the phenylalanine. The only DNA kept is the CDR3, 42 bases in frame from the first base. CDR1 SGHKS and CDR2 YYEKEE were looked up in the germline V gene (reference sequence). In total, roughly 670 healthy bone marrow donors made up the cohort. At the time of sampling, every cohort member was nominally healthy, though immune exposures that went unrecorded were likely present. The donor tested CMV seronegative, placing the donor among the roughly 350 seronegative members of the cohort. A peripheral blood sample was collected from each donor, and TCR beta sequencing was performed on peripheral blood mononuclear cells. Genomic DNA extraction from the blood cell samples was performed with the Qiagen DNeasy Blood Extraction Kit. A note on this clone: No cognate antigen has been identified for it. No qualities accompany the bases; no much larger clone lies one base away.

The sequence links TRBV5-5 to TRBJ1-1; a tentative D match to TRBD1 spans 5 bases. The TCR was taken from a woman in her forties in good health and CMV-seronegative. Sequencing was carried out using PBMCs. CDR3 sequence: CASSLGQPNTEAFF. At the DNA level, the sequence is TGTGCCAGCAGCTTAGGACAACCGAACACTGAAGCTTTCTTT.